This T cell receptor beta chain was found in a study of T cells in Graves' hyperthyroidism and ophthalmopathy. RNA transcripts served as the template for amplifying TCR beta CDR3 regions. Researchers ran a first-round RT-PCR on the TCR CDR3 using the HTBI primer set. TCRdb analysed the multiplex PCR reads with MiXCR anew, one entry per CDR3 protein. The sample yields hundreds of thousands of distinct CDR3 sequences, under 20% seen once. CDR1 is LGHNA, CDR2 YNFKEQ, per germline. Trimming left V 0 bases short and J 4 bases short, with 9 bases between. The CDR3 consists of 14 residues. The chain couples TRBV4-2 to TRBJ1-2, with no clear D. The specimen was blood. The sequence was collected from a woman aged 45-65 years with Graves' hyperthyroidism that later progressed to Graves' ophthalmopathy. The CDR3 nucleotides are TGTGCCAGCAGCCAAGAAGTAACAGCCTATGGCTACACCTTC. This encodes CASSQEVTAYGYTF.